The entry below describes one T cell receptor beta chain. Its specificity is not known. Trimming removed 1 base from V and 4 bases from J; junction bases left unmatched: 13. Per the germline V gene, CDR1 is SSHAT and CDR2 is FNYEAQ (reference sequence). The CDR3 runs 18 residues. The sample is drawn from a study of beta chain features in type 1 diabetes. Study-level points and caveats: In all four CD4+ subsets, TCRB CDR3 length was significantly, moderately reduced in type 1 diabetes.

The sequenced template was cDNA made from the entire isolated RNA. Clones were sequenced by immunoSEQ multiplex PCR, and TCRdb holds only the in-frame ones, with some missing. The table records more than 250,000 clones, over 12% of them present only once. The specimen sequenced was naive CD4+ T cells from blood. The chain combines TRBV7-7 with TRBJ2-1; 7 nucleotides match TRBD2. The TCR was taken from a man younger than 30 with type 1 diabetes. CDR3 residues: CASSLGQRASGKYNEQFF. In DNA form, the CDR3 reads TGTGCCAGCAGCTTAGGCCAACGGGCTAGCGGTAAATACAATGAGCAGTTCTTC.